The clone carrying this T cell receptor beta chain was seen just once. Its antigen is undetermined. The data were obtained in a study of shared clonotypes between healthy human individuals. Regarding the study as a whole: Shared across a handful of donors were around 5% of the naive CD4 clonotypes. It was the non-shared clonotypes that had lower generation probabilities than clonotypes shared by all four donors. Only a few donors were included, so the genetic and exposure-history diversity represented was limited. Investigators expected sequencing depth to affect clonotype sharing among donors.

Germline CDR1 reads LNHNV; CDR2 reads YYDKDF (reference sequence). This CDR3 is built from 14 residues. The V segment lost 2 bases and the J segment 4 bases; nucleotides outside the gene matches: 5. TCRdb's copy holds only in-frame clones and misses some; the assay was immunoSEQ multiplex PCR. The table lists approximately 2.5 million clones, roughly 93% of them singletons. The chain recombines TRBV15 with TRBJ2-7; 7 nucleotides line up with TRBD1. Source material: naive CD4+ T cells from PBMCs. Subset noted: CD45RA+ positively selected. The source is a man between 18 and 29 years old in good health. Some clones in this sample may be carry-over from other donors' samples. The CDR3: CATSRPGQSYEQYF. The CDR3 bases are TGTGCCACCAGCAGACCGGGACAGTCGTACGAGCAGTACTTC.